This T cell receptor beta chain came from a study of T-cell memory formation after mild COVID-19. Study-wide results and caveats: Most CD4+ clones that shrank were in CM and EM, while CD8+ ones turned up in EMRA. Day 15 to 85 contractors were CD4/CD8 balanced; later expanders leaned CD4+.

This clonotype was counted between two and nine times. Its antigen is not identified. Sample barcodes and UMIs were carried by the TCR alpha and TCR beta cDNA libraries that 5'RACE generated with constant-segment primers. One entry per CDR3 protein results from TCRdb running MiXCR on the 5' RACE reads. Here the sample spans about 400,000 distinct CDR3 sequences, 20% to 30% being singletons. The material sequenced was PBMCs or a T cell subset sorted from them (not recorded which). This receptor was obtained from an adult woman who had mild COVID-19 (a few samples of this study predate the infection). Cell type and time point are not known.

The CDR3 DNA reads TGTGCCATCAGAAGGGACGCACACCAAGAGACCCAGTACTTC. As protein: CAIRRDAHQETQYF. The genes are TRBV10-3 and TRBJ2-5; perhaps D is TRBD1 or TRBD2 (5 bases each). V lost 6 bases and J 0 bases, leaving 11 bases between the germline ends. This CDR3 region has 14 residues. Germline V gene sequence: CDR1 ENHRY, CDR2 SYGVKD.